This T cell receptor (beta chain) emerged from a study of blood T cell repertoires in COVID-19. About the research overall: T cells, B-cell-depleted T cells, or PBMCs provided the cDNA or gDNA that served as material.

This CDR3 is 16 amino acids long. Germline V gene data show CDR1 as SGHTA and CDR2 as FQGNSA. The trim removed 4 bases at V and 2 bases at J, leaving 2 bases unmatched. Source study methods: Estimation of nucleated cell counts was performed using reference gene primer amplification. Clones were read by immunoSEQ multiplex PCR, and TCRdb kept only the in-frame ones, dropping some. The V and J calls and clone size are taken from that table; D and trimming were inferred from the DNA. The data show about 160,000 clones, about nine tenths seen once. The chain couples TRBV7-2 to TRBJ2-3; 14 bases are shared with TRBD2. The sequenced material came from peripheral blood. The receptor was isolated from a woman aged 60-70 years with active or convalescent COVID-19. CDR3 sequence reads: CASSWTSGGNTDTQYF. For the CDR3, the DNA is TGTGCCAGCAGCTGGACTAGCGGGGGGAACACAGATACGCAGTATTTT.